The rows below give T cell receptor beta chains drawn from one sample of a study of blood T cell repertoires in COVID-19. Libraries were prepared by immunoSEQ multiplex PCR; TCRdb keeps only in-frame clonotypes and omits some of them. The data show 250,000 to 300,000 clones, with roughly 90% seen just once and 1.5% to 2% held by the top ten. Sequencing input: PBMCs or T cells enriched from blood (not recorded which). Source of these receptors: a woman aged 55-69 years who had recovered from COVID-19. Each CDR3 is given with its conserved first and last residue. A D gene is named only where the DNA matches it firmly.

D	V	J	DNA	CDR3
.	TRBV27	TRBJ1-5	TGTGCCAGCAGTGAGGCGGGGAGGAGCAATCAGCCCCAGCATTTT	CASSEAGRSNQPQHF
.	TRBV19	TRBJ1-4	TGTGCCAGTTCACTTGCAACTAATGAAAAACTGTTTTTT	CASSLATNEKLFF
.	TRBV9	TRBJ2-2	TGTGCCAGCCTGGACTACTACACCGGGGAGCTGTTTTTT	CASLDYYTGELFF
.	TRBV25-1	TRBJ2-5	TGTGCCAGCAGTGGTAGGGGGTACCAAGAGACCCAGTACTTC	CASSGRGYQETQYF
.	TRBV15	TRBJ2-2	TGTGCCACCAGCAGGGACAGTCCCGGGGAGCTGTTTTTT	CATSRDSPGELFF
.	TRBV28	TRBJ1-1	TGTGCCAGCACCACAGGGCCGAACACTGAAGCTTTCTTT	CASTTGPNTEAFF
.	TRBV5-1	TRBJ1-3	TGCGCCAGCAGCCCCCTTTGGAGGGAAGAAAACACCATATATTTT	CASSPLWREENTIYF
.	TRBV15	TRBJ1-2	TGTGCCACCAGCTCGCAGGTTCGGGGTGGCGGCTACACCTTC	CATSSQVRGGGYTF
.	TRBV27	TRBJ1-2	TGTGCCAGTTCCCAGGCCAGGGCCAATACCGATGGCTACACCTTC	CASSQARANTDGYTF
.	TRBV7-9	TRBJ1-1	TGTGCCAGCGATTGGGGCAGGGCGAACACTGAAGCTTTCTTT	CASDWGRANTEAFF
TRBD2	TRBV10-3	TRBJ2-5	TGTGCCATCAGTGCGGCTAGCGGGGGGGGCGAGACCCAGTACTTC	CAISAASGGGETQYF
.	TRBV3-1/TRBV3-2	TRBJ2-3	TGTGCCAGCAGCCAAGATAGAGGGCGGGGGCCTGGGGATACGCAGTATTTT	CASSQDRGRGPGDTQYF